Listed below are T cell receptor beta chains from one sample, sequenced in a study of blood T cell repertoires in COVID-19. Generated by immunoSEQ multiplex PCR, the TCRdb table keeps only in-frame clones and is missing some. The sample has 100,000 to 150,000 clones; around 85% are singletons. The material sequenced was peripheral blood. These receptor sequences come from a woman older than 75 with COVID-19, enrolled during active disease. The CDR3 runs from the conserved cysteine through the conserved F or W. A D gene is named only where the DNA matches it firmly. Size is stated for part of the rows, as once, few or many counts, or as a class when the clone is expanded.

cdr3_nt cdr3_aa j_call clone_size cdr3_length v_call d_call
TGTGCCAGTAGCCTAGCGGGAGGGACTCCAGATACGCAGTATTTT CASSLAGGTPDTQYF TRBJ2-3 NA 15 TRBV19 TRBD2
TGCAGCGTCGGACTAGCGGGAGCTAATGAGCAGTTCTTC CSVGLAGANEQFF TRBJ2-1 NA 13 TRBV29-1 TRBD2
TGTGCCAGCTCACCCCCAGGGGTCGGCAATCAGCCCCAGCATTTT CASSPPGVGNQPQHF TRBJ1-5 NA 15 TRBV18 NA
TGTGCCAGCAGCTTAGCAACTGAAGTCTCCTACGAGCAGTACTTC CASSLATEVSYEQYF TRBJ2-7 few 15 TRBV7-9 NA
TGTGCCAGCAGCTTAGCGCAGGGACAGGGTTCACAGCCCCAGCATTTT CASSLAQGQGSQPQHF TRBJ1-5 NA 16 TRBV7-2 TRBD1
TGTGCCAGTAGCACAGAGAACACTGAAGCTTTCTTT CASSTENTEAFF TRBJ1-1 NA 12 TRBV19 NA
TGTGCCAGCCGGGACAGCCCCTACGAGCAGTACTTC CASRDSPYEQYF TRBJ2-7 NA 12 TRBV6-5 TRBD1
TGTGCCAGCCACCACGGGGACAGGCACACAGATACGCAGTATTTT CASHHGDRHTDTQYF TRBJ2-3 NA 15 TRBV18 TRBD1
TGTGCCAGCAGGGGCTTAGCGGGAGGGACCAATGAGCAGTTCTTC CASRGLAGGTNEQFF TRBJ2-1 NA 15 TRBV2 TRBD2
TGTGCCAGCAGCGCCGAGGGGGCTGGAAACACCATATATTTT CASSAEGAGNTIYF TRBJ1-3 NA 14 TRBV9 NA
TGTGCCAGCAGCTTAGCCCTCTCTAGCGGGAGAGGGGACACCGGGGAGCTGTTTTTT CASSLALSSGRGDTGELFF TRBJ2-2 NA 19 TRBV7-9 TRBD2
TGTGCCAGCAGCCAGGTGGGGCAGGGGGGAGCTGGGACTGAAGCTTTCTTT CASSQVGQGGAGTEAFF TRBJ1-1 NA 17 TRBV11-2 TRBD1
TGTGCCAGCAGTTATATACTTGAGCAGTTCTTC CASSYILEQFF TRBJ2-1 NA 11 TRBV25-1 NA
TGCAGCGTTGGGCACACATCCACTGAAGCTTTCTTT CSVGHTSTEAFF TRBJ1-1 NA 12 TRBV29-1 NA
TGTGCCATCAGTGAGGCGAGCATGGGACAGACCACCGGGGAGCTGTTTTTT CAISEASMGQTTGELFF TRBJ2-2 once 17 TRBV10-3 TRBD1
TGTGCCAGTAGTACCCGGGATTCTAGAGCTTTCTTT CASSTRDSRAFF TRBJ1-1 NA 12 TRBV19 NA
TGTGCCAGCAGCCAAGCGGGAGGCCTCACAGATACGCAGTATTTT CASSQAGGLTDTQYF TRBJ2-3 NA 15 TRBV7-3 TRBD2
TGTGCCAGCAGCTTTGGTGAGGAGGGAGGCAATCAGCCCCAGCATTTT CASSFGEEGGNQPQHF TRBJ1-5 NA 16 TRBV12-1 NA
TGTGCCAGCAGTTTAGTACCTCAGATAGCCAAAAACATTCAGTACTTC CASSLVPQIAKNIQYF TRBJ2-4 NA 16 TRBV28 NA
TGTGCCAGCAAGGGACAGGGGCGACCTGGGCAGTACTTC CASKGQGRPGQYF TRBJ2-7 few 13 TRBV6-5 TRBD1
TGTGCCAGCAGGAGCAGGGGGTCCTATAATTCACCCCTCCACTTT CASRSRGSYNSPLHF TRBJ1-6 NA 15 TRBV6-5 TRBD1
TGTGCCAGTAGCACTAGAGGGACTAGCGGGAGCAATGAGCAGTTCTTC CASSTRGTSGSNEQFF TRBJ2-1 NA 16 TRBV19 TRBD2
TGTGCCATCACTAGACAGGAGAACTATGGCTACACCTTC CAITRQENYGYTF TRBJ1-2 NA 13 TRBV10-3 NA
TGCAGCGGGCGGACAGGAGGGGAGCAGTTCTTC CSGRTGGEQFF TRBJ2-1 NA 11 TRBV29-1 NA
TGTGCCAGCAGTCCCCAGGATTTTGGAAACACCATATATTTT CASSPQDFGNTIYF TRBJ1-3 NA 14 TRBV9 NA
TGTGCTAGCAGCTCCCAGCGGGAGAGTAATGAGCAGTTCTTC CASSSQRESNEQFF TRBJ2-1 NA 14 TRBV7-7 TRBD2
TGCGCCAGCAGCCAACTCGGACAGGGGGCCAGCCACACCTTC CASSQLGQGASHTF TRBJ1-2 NA 14 TRBV4-3 TRBD1
TGTGCCAGCGCAACACAGGGCCCTGAGCAGTTCTTC CASATQGPEQFF TRBJ2-1 NA 12 TRBV12-3/TRBV12-4 NA
TGCGCCAGCAGCTTGGGGCAGGGGAGAAACACCGGGGAGCTGTTTTTT CASSLGQGRNTGELFF TRBJ2-2 NA 16 TRBV5-1 NA
TGTGCCAGCCTGGCGGGGCCCTTCTACGAGCAGTACTTC CASLAGPFYEQYF TRBJ2-7 NA 13 TRBV28 NA
TGTGCCAGCAGCCTGGGGACTAGCGGGAGGGCCACTGAGCAGTTCTTC CASSLGTSGRATEQFF TRBJ2-1 NA 16 TRBV3-1/TRBV3-2 TRBD2
TGTGCCAGCTCACCACTCCCGGGAGTAACCTACAATGAGCAGTTCTTC CASSPLPGVTYNEQFF TRBJ2-1 few 16 TRBV18 NA
TGTGCCAGCAGCCGTTCGACAGGGACAGGGCAGTACTTC CASSRSTGTGQYF TRBJ2-7 NA 13 TRBV12-3/TRBV12-4 TRBD1
TGTGCCAGCAGTTCCCTCCGAGGGACAGGGAAGAACACTGAAGCTTTCTTT CASSSLRGTGKNTEAFF TRBJ1-1 NA 17 TRBV6-2/TRBV6-3 TRBD1
TGTGCCAGCAGTTCTGCGTGGTTGGGACAGCTAGCCAAAAACATTCAGTACTTC CASSSAWLGQLAKNIQYF TRBJ2-4 NA 18 TRBV28 TRBD1
TGTGCCACCAGCAGGGAACTCCCGGCAGGAACAAACTATGGCTACACCTTC CATSRELPAGTNYGYTF TRBJ1-2 NA 17 TRBV15 NA
TGTGCCAGCAGTTTGGGACTAGCGGGGAACAATGAGCAGTTCTTC CASSLGLAGNNEQFF TRBJ2-1 once 15 TRBV6-2/TRBV6-3 TRBD2
TGCGCCAGCAGCTTGGACGGACAGGGGTCGGATTCCCTCTATGGCTACACCTTC CASSLDGQGSDSLYGYTF TRBJ1-2 once 18 TRBV5-1 TRBD1
TGTGCCAGCAGCTCCCCAGGCGGACAGAACTATGGCTACACCTTC CASSSPGGQNYGYTF TRBJ1-2 NA 15 TRBV7-2 NA
TGTGCCAGTAGTCCCGGGACAGGAAATTCACCCCTCCACTTT CASSPGTGNSPLHF TRBJ1-6 NA 14 TRBV19 TRBD1
TGCGCCAGCAGCCAATTTTCAAGCGGCCCCGGGGAGCTGTTTTTT CASSQFSSGPGELFF TRBJ2-2 NA 15 TRBV4-3 NA
TGTGCCAGCAGTTTTGGGGGCAGCCATGTGCCCCAGCATTTT CASSFGGSHVPQHF TRBJ1-5 NA 14 TRBV28 NA
TGTGCCAGTATCCTCAAAGGGACAGGACCCTCTACCTCTGGAAACACCATATATTTT CASILKGTGPSTSGNTIYF TRBJ1-3 NA 19 TRBV19 TRBD1
TGTGCCAGCCAATTACCCCCAGGGGATCTGTATTTT CASQLPPGDLYF TRBJ2-3 NA 12 TRBV19 NA
TGTGCCAGCAGTTTTGACAGGGGGAGCTCCTACGAGCAGTACTTC CASSFDRGSSYEQYF TRBJ2-7 NA 15 TRBV27 TRBD1
TGTGCCAGCAGCCCCCATGATTCGAGTTCCATCAATGAGCAGTTCTTC CASSPHDSSSINEQFF TRBJ2-1 NA 16 TRBV9 NA
TGTGCCAGCAGCTTAGGTGGCTTGCAAGAGACCCAGTACTTC CASSLGGLQETQYF TRBJ2-5 NA 14 TRBV7-2 NA
TGTGCCACCCCGTGGGGGGAAAACGAGCAGTACTTC CATPWGENEQYF TRBJ2-7 NA 12 TRBV21-1 NA
TGTGCCAGCTCACCCGCAGGGGTCCTGGCCACAGATACGCAGTATTTT CASSPAGVLATDTQYF TRBJ2-3 NA 16 TRBV18 NA
TGTGCCAGCAGCCATGAACAGGGGGCTTGGGGCTACACCTTC CASSHEQGAWGYTF TRBJ1-2 NA 14 TRBV4-2 TRBD1
TGTGCCAGTAGTCCCGGCTGGGACAGGGGGCTGGATCAGCCCCAGCATTTT CASSPGWDRGLDQPQHF TRBJ1-5 NA 17 TRBV19 TRBD1
TGTGCCAGCAGCTTGGGGACAGGGCATCAGCCCCAGCATTTT CASSLGTGHQPQHF TRBJ1-5 NA 14 TRBV5-6 TRBD1
TGTGCCAGCAGCTTGAAACTGCTCTCGAACACCGGGGAGCTGTTTTTT CASSLKLLSNTGELFF TRBJ2-2 NA 16 TRBV5-6 NA
TGTGCCAGCACCTGGAGGAGTGGGGGCAGTCAGCCCCAGCATTTT CASTWRSGGSQPQHF TRBJ1-5 NA 15 TRBV28 NA